This T cell receptor beta chain was captured in a study of CD8+CD57+ T cells in acquired aplastic anemia. Findings and limits, study-wide: About 30 CD8+ CDR3 sequences occurred in both the patients and the controls.

This clonotype was recorded many times. The target antigen is unknown. This CDR3 is 13 amino acids long. In germline, CDR1 is SQVTM, CDR2 ANQGSEA. Trimming cost V 6 bases and J 2 bases, with 13 bases left between them. According to the study, genomic DNA was the template for TCR beta VDJ and CDR3 profiling. A single record per CDR3 protein comes from TCRdb applying MiXCR to the reads. The table includes about 180,000 distinct CDR3 sequences, around 45% detected once. Source material: sorted CD4+, CD8+, or CD8+CD57+ T cells (not recorded which) from PBMCs. The J gene is TRBJ2-5, the V gene TRBV29-1, with D perhaps matching TRBD1 or TRBD2 (6 bases each). The receptor was isolated from a human donor in good health. In nucleotides, the CDR3 is TGCAGCGTCCCTAAAGGGGGGCAAGAGACCCAGTACTTC. As protein: CSVPKGGQETQYF.